This TCR beta chain was sequenced for a study of T cell responses to AZD1222 COVID-19 vaccine. This clone was recorded only once. Profiled with immunoSEQ multiplex PCR; TCRdb holds only in-frame clones, not every one. The sample holds some 49,000 clones, over 60% seen once. V was clipped by 6 bases and J by 0 bases; unmatched bases: 8. This CDR3 is 16 amino acids long. Germline CDR1 reads MDHEN; CDR2 reads SYDVKM. Sequencing used peripheral blood, obtained on day 0 of AZD1222 vaccination. This rearrangement joins TRBV28 to TRBJ1-3; 7 bases are a match to TRBD1. This clonotype was obtained from an adult in good health. The CDR3 bases are TGTGCCAGCAGGCCGGCAGGGGGAATCTCTGGAAACACCATATATTTT. Its translation is CASRPAGGISGNTIYF.